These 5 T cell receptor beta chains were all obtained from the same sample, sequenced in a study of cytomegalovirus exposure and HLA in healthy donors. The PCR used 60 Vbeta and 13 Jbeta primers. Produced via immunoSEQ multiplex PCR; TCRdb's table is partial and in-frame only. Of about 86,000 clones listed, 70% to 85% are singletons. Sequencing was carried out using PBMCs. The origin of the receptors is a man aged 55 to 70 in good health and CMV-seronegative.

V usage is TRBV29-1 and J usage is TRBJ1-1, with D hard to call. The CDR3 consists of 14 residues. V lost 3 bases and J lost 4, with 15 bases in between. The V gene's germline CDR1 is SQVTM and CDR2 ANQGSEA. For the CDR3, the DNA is TGCAGCGTTGATCTCCAGGCGTTGGGCACTGAAGCTTTCTTT. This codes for CSVDLQALGTEAFF.

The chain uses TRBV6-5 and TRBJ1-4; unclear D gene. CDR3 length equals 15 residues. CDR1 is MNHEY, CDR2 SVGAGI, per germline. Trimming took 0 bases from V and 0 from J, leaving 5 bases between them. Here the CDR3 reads CASSYSTATNEKLFF. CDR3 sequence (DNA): TGTGCCAGCAGTTACTCTACTGCAACTAATGAAAAACTGTTTTTT.

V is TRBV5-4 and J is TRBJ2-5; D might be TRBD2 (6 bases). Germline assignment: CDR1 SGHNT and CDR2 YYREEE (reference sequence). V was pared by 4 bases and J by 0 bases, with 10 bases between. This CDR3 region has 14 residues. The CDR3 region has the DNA TGTGCCAGCAGCCCAGGGACTTACCAAGAGACCCAGTACTTC. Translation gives CASSPGTYQETQYF.

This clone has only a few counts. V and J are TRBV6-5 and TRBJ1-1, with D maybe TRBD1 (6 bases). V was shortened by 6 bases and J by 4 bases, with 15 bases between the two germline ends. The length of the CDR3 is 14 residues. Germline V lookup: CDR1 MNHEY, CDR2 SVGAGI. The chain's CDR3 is CASSLNGGATEAFF. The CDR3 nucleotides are TGTGCCAGCAGCCTGAATGGGGGGGCCACTGAAGCTTTCTTT.

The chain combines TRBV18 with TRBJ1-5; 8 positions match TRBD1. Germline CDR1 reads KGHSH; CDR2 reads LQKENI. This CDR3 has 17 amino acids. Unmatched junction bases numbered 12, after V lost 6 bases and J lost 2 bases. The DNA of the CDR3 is TGTGCCAGCTCTCATTCCACAGGGGGGGGTGGCAATCAGCCCCAGCATTTT. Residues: CASSHSTGGGGNQPQHF.